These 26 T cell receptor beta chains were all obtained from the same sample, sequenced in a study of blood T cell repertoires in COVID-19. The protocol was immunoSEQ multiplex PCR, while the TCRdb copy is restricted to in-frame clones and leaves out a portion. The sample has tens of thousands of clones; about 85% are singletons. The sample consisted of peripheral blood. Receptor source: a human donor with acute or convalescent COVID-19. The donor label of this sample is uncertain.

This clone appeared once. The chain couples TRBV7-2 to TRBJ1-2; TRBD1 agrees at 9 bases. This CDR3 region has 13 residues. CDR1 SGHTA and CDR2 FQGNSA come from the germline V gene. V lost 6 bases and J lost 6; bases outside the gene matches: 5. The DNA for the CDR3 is TGTGCCAGCAGACGGGACAGGGCCGATGGCTACACCTTC. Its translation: CASRRDRADGYTF.

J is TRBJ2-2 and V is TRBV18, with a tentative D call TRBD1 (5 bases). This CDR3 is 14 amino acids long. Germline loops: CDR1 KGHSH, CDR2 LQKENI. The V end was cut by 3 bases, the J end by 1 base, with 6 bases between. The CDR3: CASSPQGNTGELFF. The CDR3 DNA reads TGTGCCAGCTCACCCCAGGGGAACACCGGGGAGCTGTTTTTT.

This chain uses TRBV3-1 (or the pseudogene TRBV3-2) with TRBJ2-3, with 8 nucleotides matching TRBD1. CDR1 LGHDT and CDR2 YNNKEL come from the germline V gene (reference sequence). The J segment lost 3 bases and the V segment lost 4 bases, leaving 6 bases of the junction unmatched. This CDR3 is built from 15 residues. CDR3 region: CASSRGQGGTDTQYF. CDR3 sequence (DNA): TGTGCCAGCAGCCGAGGACAGGGTGGGACAGATACGCAGTATTTT.

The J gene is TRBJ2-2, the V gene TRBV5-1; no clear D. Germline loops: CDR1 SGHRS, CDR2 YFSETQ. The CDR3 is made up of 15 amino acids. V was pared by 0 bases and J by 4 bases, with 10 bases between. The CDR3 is CASSLVYRSTGELFF. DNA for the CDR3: TGCGCCAGCAGCTTGGTTTATAGGAGCACCGGGGAGCTGTTTTTT. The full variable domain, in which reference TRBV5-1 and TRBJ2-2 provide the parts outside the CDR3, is KAGVTQTPRYLIKTRGQQVTLSCSPISGHRSVSWYQQTPGQGLQFLFEYFSETQRNKGNFPGRFSGRQFSNSRSEMNVSTLELGDSALYLCASSLVYRSTGELFFGEGSRLTVL.

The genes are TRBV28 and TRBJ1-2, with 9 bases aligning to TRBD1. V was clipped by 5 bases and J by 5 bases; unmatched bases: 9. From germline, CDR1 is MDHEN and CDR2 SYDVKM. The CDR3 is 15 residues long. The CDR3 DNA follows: TGTGCCAGCAGTCCTGGGACAGGGAAAGGGTATGGCTACACCTTC. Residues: CASSPGTGKGYGYTF.

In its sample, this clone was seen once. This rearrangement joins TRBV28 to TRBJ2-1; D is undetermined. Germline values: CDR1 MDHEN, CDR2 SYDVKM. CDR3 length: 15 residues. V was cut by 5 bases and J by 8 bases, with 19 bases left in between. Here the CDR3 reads CASSPRGAVHDEQFF. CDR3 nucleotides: TGTGCCAGCAGTCCCCGAGGAGCCGTCCACGATGAGCAGTTCTTC.

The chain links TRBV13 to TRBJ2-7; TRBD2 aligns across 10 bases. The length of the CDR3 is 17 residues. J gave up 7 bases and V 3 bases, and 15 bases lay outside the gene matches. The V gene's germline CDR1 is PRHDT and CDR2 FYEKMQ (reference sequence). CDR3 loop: CASSFQAGASGSEEQYF. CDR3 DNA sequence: TGTGCCAGCAGCTTCCAGGCGGGGGCTAGCGGGAGTGAAGAGCAGTACTTC.

The CDR3 coding sequence is TGTGCCAGCAACAAGCGGACTAGCGGGACTACCTACGAGCAGTACTTC. It translates to CASNKRTSGTTYEQYF. The V and J genes are TRBV27 and TRBJ2-7, with 12 bases aligning to TRBD2. In germline, CDR1 is MNHEY, CDR2 SMNVEV (reference sequence). V gave up 7 bases and J gave up 2 bases; unmatched junction bases: 9. The CDR3 is made up of 16 amino acids.

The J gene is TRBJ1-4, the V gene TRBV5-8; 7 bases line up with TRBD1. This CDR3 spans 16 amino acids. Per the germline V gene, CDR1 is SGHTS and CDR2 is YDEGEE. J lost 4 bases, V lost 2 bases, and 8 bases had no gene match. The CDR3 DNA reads TGTGCCAGCAGCTTACCAAGGGACAGCAGTAATGAAAAACTGTTTTTT. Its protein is CASSLPRDSSNEKLFF. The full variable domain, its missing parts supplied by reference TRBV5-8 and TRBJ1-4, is EAGVTQSPTHLIKTRGQQATLRCSPISGHTSVYWYQQALGLGLQFLLWYDEGEERNRGNFPPRFSGRQFPNYSSELNVNALELEDSALYLCASSLPRDSSNEKLFFGSGTQLSVL.

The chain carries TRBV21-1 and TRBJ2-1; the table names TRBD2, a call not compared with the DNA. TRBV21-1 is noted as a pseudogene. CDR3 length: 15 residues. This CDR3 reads CASSKRTSGTDEQFF. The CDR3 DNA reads TGTGCCAGCAGCAAACGGACTAGCGGGACCGATGAGCAGTTCTTC.

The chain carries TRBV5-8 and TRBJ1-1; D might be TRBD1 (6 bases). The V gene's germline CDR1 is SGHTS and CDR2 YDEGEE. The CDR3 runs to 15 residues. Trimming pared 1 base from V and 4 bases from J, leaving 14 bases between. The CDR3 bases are TGTGCCAGCAGCTTGTTTTCTCAGGGGCTCACTGAAGCTTTCTTT. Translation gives CASSLFSQGLTEAFF.

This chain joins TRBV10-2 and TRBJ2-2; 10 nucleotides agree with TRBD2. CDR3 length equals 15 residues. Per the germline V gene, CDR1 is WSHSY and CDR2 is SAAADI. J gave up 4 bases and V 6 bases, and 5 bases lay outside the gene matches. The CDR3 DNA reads TGCGCCAGCAGAGTAGCGGGGGGCGGCACCGGGGAGCTGTTTTTT. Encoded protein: CASRVAGGGTGELFF.

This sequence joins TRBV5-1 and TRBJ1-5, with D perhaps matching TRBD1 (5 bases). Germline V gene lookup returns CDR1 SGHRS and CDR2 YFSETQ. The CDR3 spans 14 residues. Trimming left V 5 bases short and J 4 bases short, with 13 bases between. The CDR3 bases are TGCGCCAGCAGTCCCGGGGGGGTAAATCAGCCCCAGCATTTT. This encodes CASSPGGVNQPQHF.

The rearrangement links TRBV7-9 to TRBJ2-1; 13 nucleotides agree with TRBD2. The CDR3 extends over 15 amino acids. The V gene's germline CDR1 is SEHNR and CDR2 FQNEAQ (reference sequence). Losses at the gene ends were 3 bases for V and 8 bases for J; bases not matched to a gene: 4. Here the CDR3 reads CASSFGTSGNHEQFF. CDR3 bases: TGTGCCAGCAGCTTTGGGACTAGCGGGAACCATGAGCAGTTCTTC.

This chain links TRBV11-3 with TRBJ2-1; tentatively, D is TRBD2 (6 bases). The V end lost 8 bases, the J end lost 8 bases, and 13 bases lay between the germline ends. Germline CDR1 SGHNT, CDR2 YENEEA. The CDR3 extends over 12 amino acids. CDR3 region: CASDDGSDEQFF. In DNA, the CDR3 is TGTGCCAGCGACGACGGGAGTGATGAGCAGTTCTTC.

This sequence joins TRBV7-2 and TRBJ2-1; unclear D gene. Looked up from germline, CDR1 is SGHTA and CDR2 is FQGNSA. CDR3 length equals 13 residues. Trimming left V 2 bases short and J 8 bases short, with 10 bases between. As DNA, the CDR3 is TGTGCCAGCAGCTTATACACCCACGATGAGCAGTTCTTC. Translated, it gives CASSLYTHDEQFF.

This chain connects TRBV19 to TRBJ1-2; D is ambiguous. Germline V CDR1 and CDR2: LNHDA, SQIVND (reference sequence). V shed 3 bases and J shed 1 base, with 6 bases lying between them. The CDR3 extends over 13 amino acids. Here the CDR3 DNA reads TGTGCCAGTAGTATTCAGATTAACTATGGCTACACCTTC. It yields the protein CASSIQINYGYTF.

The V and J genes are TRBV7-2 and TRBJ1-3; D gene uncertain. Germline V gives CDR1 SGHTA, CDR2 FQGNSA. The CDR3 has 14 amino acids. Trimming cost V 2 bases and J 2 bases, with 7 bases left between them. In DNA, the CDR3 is TGTGCCAGCAGCTTAACGGTGGCTGGAAACACCATATATTTT. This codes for CASSLTVAGNTIYF.

The CDR3 coding sequence is TGCGCCAGCAGCCGGTCCGTGGGCGCTAACGAAGCTTTCTTT. Its protein is CASSRSVGANEAFF. The chain carries TRBV4-1 and TRBJ1-1; D is undetermined. Germline loops: CDR1 MGHRA, CDR2 YSYEKL. The CDR3 has 14 residues. V dropped 4 bases and J dropped 8 bases, with 17 bases sitting between them.

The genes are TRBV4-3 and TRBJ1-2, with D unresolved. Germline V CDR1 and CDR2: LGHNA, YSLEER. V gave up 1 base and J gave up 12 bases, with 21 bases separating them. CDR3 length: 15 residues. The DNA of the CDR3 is TGCGCCAGCAGCCAAGGGGCTCGCGACGTCGGTCGCCACACCTTC. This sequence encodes CASSQGARDVGRHTF.

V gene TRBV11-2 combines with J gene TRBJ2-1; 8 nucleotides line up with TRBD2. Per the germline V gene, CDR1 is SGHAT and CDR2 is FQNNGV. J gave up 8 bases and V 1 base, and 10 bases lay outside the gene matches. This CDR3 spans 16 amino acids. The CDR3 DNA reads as TGTGCCAGCAGCTTAGGGGTCTGGCGGGGGGTGTATGAGCAGTTCTTC. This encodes CASSLGVWRGVYEQFF. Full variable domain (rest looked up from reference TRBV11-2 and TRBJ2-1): EAGVAQSPRYKIIEKRQSVAFWCNPISGHATLYWYQQILGQGPKLLIQFQNNGVVDDSQLPKDRFSAERLKGVDSTLKIQPAKLEDSAVYLCASSLGVWRGVYEQFFGPGTRLTVL.

The CDR3 region has the DNA TGTGCCAGCAGCCCTCCCTCTACAGGGGGCACTGAAGCTTTCTTT. Protein: CASSPPSTGGTEAFF. The chain combines TRBV11-3 with TRBJ1-1; 8 positions agree with TRBD1. J gave up 4 bases and V 5 bases, and 9 bases lay outside the gene matches. Germline CDR1 SGHNT, CDR2 YENEEA. The CDR3 is 15 residues long.

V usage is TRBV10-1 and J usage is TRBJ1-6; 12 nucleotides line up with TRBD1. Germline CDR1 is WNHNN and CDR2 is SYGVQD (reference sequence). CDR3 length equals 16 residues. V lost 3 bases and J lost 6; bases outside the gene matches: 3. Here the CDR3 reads CASSDAGQGANSPLHF. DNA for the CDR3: TGCGCCAGCAGTGATGCGGGACAGGGGGCTAATTCACCCCTCCACTTT.

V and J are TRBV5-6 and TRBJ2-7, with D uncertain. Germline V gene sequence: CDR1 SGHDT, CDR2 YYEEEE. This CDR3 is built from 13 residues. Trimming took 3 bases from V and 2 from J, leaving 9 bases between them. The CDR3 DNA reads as TGTGCCAGCAGCTCCTTAGTCCCCTACGAGCAGTACTTC. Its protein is CASSSLVPYEQYF. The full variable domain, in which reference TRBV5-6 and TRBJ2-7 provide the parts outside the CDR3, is DAGVTQSPTHLIKTRGQQVTLRCSPKSGHDTVSWYQQALGQGPQFIFQYYEEEERQRGNFPDRFSGHQFPNYSSELNVNALLLGDSALYLCASSSLVPYEQYFGPGTRLTVT.

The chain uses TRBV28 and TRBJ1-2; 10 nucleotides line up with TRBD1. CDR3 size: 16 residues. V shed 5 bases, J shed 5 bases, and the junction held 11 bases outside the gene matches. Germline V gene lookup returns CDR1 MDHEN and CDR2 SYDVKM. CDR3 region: CASSAITGQGLYGYTF. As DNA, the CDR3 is TGTGCCAGCAGTGCTATAACGGGACAGGGGCTATATGGCTACACCTTC.

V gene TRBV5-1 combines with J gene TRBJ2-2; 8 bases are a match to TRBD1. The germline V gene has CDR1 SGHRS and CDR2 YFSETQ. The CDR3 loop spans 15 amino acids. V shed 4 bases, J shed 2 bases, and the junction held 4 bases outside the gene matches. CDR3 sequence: CASSRTGTNTGELFF. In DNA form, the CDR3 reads TGCGCCAGCAGCCGGACAGGGACAAACACCGGGGAGCTGTTTTTT.